This T cell receptor (beta chain) came from a study of CD4 T cells in relation to SARS-CoV-2 and coronaviruses. Study-wide background: TCR beta CDR3s were sequenced after roughly nine-day antigen culture of PBMCs. No peptide or an HIV-1 Nef peptide pool served as negative control. Study findings and constraints: No donor gave both pre-pandemic and post-infection samples.

Method: immunoSEQ multiplex PCR; TCRdb's copy keeps in-frame clones and lacks some. The data contain approximately 20,000 clones, less than 85% of them singletons. CD4+ T cells from unexposed donors were obtained before the COVID-19 pandemic (2011-2018). CD4+ T cells were isolated from the cells after 10 days of culture. As cell numbers allowed, unexposed-donor CD4+ T cells faced SARS-CoV-2 S/N and four cold-coronavirus spikes. As for this clone: Its antigen is still unknown.

This CDR3 region has 16 residues. Trimming took off 4 bases at V and 0 bases at J, with 15 bases between the two ends. Germline assignment: CDR1 LGHDT and CDR2 YNNKEL (reference sequence). Sequenced material: CD4+ T cells from PBMCs, cultured in vitro. The TCR was taken from a human donor in good health. The V and J genes are TRBV3-1 (or the pseudogene TRBV3-2) and TRBJ2-5; weak D call: TRBD2 (6 bases). CDR3: CASSPGGGLYQETQYF. CDR3 DNA sequence: TGTGCCAGCAGCCCCGGAGGAGGGTTGTACCAAGAGACCCAGTACTTC.